The 20 T cell receptor beta chains below were found in one sample sequenced in a study of T cell responses to AZD1222 COVID-19 vaccine. Generated by immunoSEQ multiplex PCR, the TCRdb table keeps only in-frame clones and is missing some. The sample contains 110,000 to 150,000 clones, 88% of which appear only once. Sequenced material: peripheral blood, taken 28 days after the second AZD1222 dose. The receptor source for this set is an adult who received the AZD1222 COVID-19 vaccine.

The rearrangement uses TRBV28 and TRBJ1-5; D not resolved. The CDR3 is 14 amino acids. The germline CDR1 and CDR2 sequences are MDHEN and SYDVKM. Trimming stripped 7 bases from V and 5 bases from J, with 15 bases between. In nucleotides, the CDR3 is TGTGCCAGCATCTCCGGTCAAGGTGATCAGCCCCAGCATTTT. Its translation: CASISGQGDQPQHF. The full variable domain, in which reference TRBV28 and TRBJ1-5 provide the parts outside the CDR3, is DVKVTQSSRYLVKRTGEKVFLECVQDMDHENMFWYRQDPGLGLRLIYFSYDVKMKEKGDIPEGYSVSREKKERFSLILESASTNQTSMYLCASISGQGDQPQHFGDGTRLSIL.

This sequence joins TRBV3-1 (or the pseudogene TRBV3-2) and TRBJ2-7, with a weak D call TRBD2 (6 bases). Germline CDR1 reads LGHDT; CDR2 reads YNNKEL (reference sequence). Trimming removed 2 bases at V and 3 bases at J, with 11 bases between. This CDR3 region has 14 residues. DNA of the CDR3: TGTGCCAGCAGCCAACTAACTAGCCTCTACGAGCAGTACTTC. Residues: CASSQLTSLYEQYF.

V gene TRBV2 combines with J gene TRBJ2-2; 7 nucleotides line up with TRBD2. The CDR3 totals 15 residues. Germline assignment: CDR1 SNHLY and CDR2 FYNNEI. Trimming cost V 4 bases and J 5 bases; bases outside gene matches: 7. CDR3 in DNA: TGTGCCAGCAGTGTCGTGGGGGGGACGACCGGGGAGCTGTTTTTT. Its protein is CASSVVGGTTGELFF.

The chain recombines TRBV28 with TRBJ2-7; D is possibly TRBD1 or TRBD2 (5 bases each). The V gene's germline CDR1 is MDHEN and CDR2 SYDVKM. The CDR3 runs to 17 residues. The V gene lost 9 bases and the J gene lost 3 bases, with 27 bases spanning the gap. Here the CDR3 DNA reads TGTGCCAGTGGGGACGGGTTATCTACAAAACAGGACTACGAGCAGTACTTC. This codes for CASGDGLSTKQDYEQYF.

The gene calls are TRBV10-1 and TRBJ2-7; D assignment may be TRBD1 or TRBD2 (6 bases each). Per germline, CDR1 WNHNN and CDR2 SYGVQD (reference sequence). The V end was cut by 8 bases, the J end by 5 bases, with 16 bases between. The CDR3 consists of 13 residues. The CDR3 DNA reads TGCGCCAGCTCCCCCGGGGGACAAAACGAGCAGTACTTC. Translating it yields CASSPGGQNEQYF.

The chain joins TRBV12-3 or TRBV12-4 to TRBJ2-1; no reliable D call. V lost 3 bases and J lost 4, with 7 bases in between. This CDR3 has 13 amino acids. The CDR3 sequence: CASSFVEYNEQFF. In nucleotides, the CDR3 is TGTGCCAGCAGTTTCGTAGAGTACAATGAGCAGTTCTTC.

The rearrangement joins TRBV30 to TRBJ2-1, with a possible D match to TRBD1 (6 bases). Germline CDR1 and CDR2: GTSNPN and SVGIG (reference sequence). Between the trimmed V and J ends, which lost 4 bases and 5 bases, there was a span of 9 bases. CDR3 length: 12 amino acids. CDR3 in DNA: TGTGCCTGGAACAGGGCGAACAATGAGCAGTTCTTC. Its protein product is CAWNRANNEQFF.

The chain carries TRBV15 and TRBJ1-6, with D unresolved. Germline V gene sequence: CDR1 LNHNV, CDR2 YYDKDF (reference sequence). The V end was cut by 2 bases, the J end by 13 bases, with 12 bases between. The CDR3 contains 13 residues. The CDR3 coding sequence is TGTGCCACCAGCAGATCCTCTCAACAGCCCCTCCACTTT. The encoded protein is CATSRSSQQPLHF.

J is TRBJ2-1 and V is TRBV3-1 (or the pseudogene TRBV3-2), with TRBD2 matching over 13 bases. Germline lookup yields CDR1 LGHDT and CDR2 YNNKEL (reference sequence). The CDR3 runs to 15 residues. The V and J ends lost 4 bases and 6 bases, in that order; junction bases with no gene match: 3. CDR3 residues: CASSRTSGSFNEQFF. The DNA for the CDR3 is TGTGCCAGCAGCCGGACTAGCGGGAGTTTCAATGAGCAGTTCTTC.

This chain connects TRBV7-9 to TRBJ1-6; perhaps TRBD1 as D (6 bases). The V gene lost 3 bases and the J gene lost 9 bases, with 12 bases spanning the gap. The CDR3 extends over 14 amino acids. CDR1 and CDR2 (germline): SEHNR, FQNEAQ (reference sequence). CDR3 amino acids: CASSFSGGGSPLHF. As DNA, the CDR3 is TGTGCCAGCAGCTTTTCTGGGGGCGGTTCACCCCTCCACTTT.

This clone was found once. The chain employs TRBV7-9 and TRBJ2-2; the D gene is possibly TRBD2 (5 bases). From germline, CDR1 is SEHNR and CDR2 FQNEAQ (reference sequence). This CDR3 has 17 residues. V shed 5 bases and J shed 7 bases, with 23 bases lying between them. The CDR3 DNA reads as TGTGCCAGCAGCCCCGGAGGTTCCCATAATGCGGGCGGGGAGCTGTTTTTT. It codes for CASSPGGSHNAGGELFF.

The V gene is TRBV4-1, the J gene TRBJ2-1; 10 nucleotides match TRBD2. Germline-derived CDR1 and CDR2 are MGHRA and YSYEKL. Trimming took 3 bases from V and 4 from J; bases not matched to a gene: 3. The CDR3 is 15 amino acids. The CDR3 sequence: CASSHEREGYNEQFF. DNA for the CDR3: TGCGCCAGCAGCCATGAGCGGGAGGGTTACAATGAGCAGTTCTTC.

This chain uses TRBV5-1 with TRBJ2-7, with 7 bases fitting TRBD2. CDR1 is SGHRS and CDR2 is YFSETQ in the germline V gene. The V segment lost 0 bases and the J segment 0 bases; nucleotides outside the gene matches: 12. The CDR3 has 18 amino acids. CDR3 in amino acids: CASSLEVTSPVSSYEQYF. The CDR3 DNA is TGCGCCAGCAGCTTGGAAGTGACTAGCCCTGTTAGCTCCTACGAGCAGTACTTC.

The chain links TRBV6-5 to TRBJ1-6; D unclear. This CDR3 region has 16 residues. V shed 4 bases and J shed 3 bases, with 13 bases lying between them. CDR1 and CDR2 (germline): MNHEY, SVGAGI. For the CDR3, the DNA is TGTGCCAGCAGTTTAGAGATTGCTGGCTATAATTCACCCCTCCACTTT. As protein: CASSLEIAGYNSPLHF.

As regards this clone: This sample includes further DNA sequences coding for the same CDR3. This chain joins TRBV28 and TRBJ1-2, with D maybe TRBD1 (6 bases). CDR1 and CDR2 (germline): MDHEN, SYDVKM. This CDR3 is 12 amino acids long. V was shortened by 6 bases and J by 4 bases, with 9 bases between the two germline ends. CDR3 in DNA: TGTGCCAGCAGCCTAGGGGGCTATGGCTACACCTTC. It translates to CASSLGGYGYTF.

This clone was detected only a few times. Within the sample, other DNA sequences also encode this same CDR3. The V and J genes are TRBV4-1 and TRBJ2-7; possibly TRBD2 for D (5 bases). CDR1 and CDR2 from the germline V gene are MGHRA and YSYEKL. V was clipped by 3 bases and J by 2 bases, with 14 bases between them. The CDR3 is made up of 15 amino acids. Here the CDR3 DNA reads TGCGCCAGCAGCCAGGATCCGGGATCCGCCTACGAGCAGTACTTC. This codes for CASSQDPGSAYEQYF.

This clone was observed once. The chain recombines TRBV7-2 with TRBJ1-2; D gene uncertain. The germline V gene encodes CDR1 SGHTA and CDR2 FQGNSA. Trimming removed 0 bases from V and 4 bases from J, with 18 bases in between. This CDR3 comprises 17 residues. The CDR3 sequence is CASSLAVGRRVLYGYTF. Here the CDR3 DNA reads TGTGCCAGCAGCTTAGCAGTCGGAAGAAGGGTTCTCTATGGCTACACCTTC.

The V and J genes are TRBV4-1 and TRBJ2-5; D is unresolved. The CDR3 spans 14 residues. Germline CDR1 and CDR2: MGHRA and YSYEKL. V shed 1 base and J shed 5 bases, with 11 bases lying between them. DNA of the CDR3: TGCGCCAGCAGCCAAGGCGCTAGTTGGGAGACCCAGTACTTC. Amino acids: CASSQGASWETQYF.

This clone appeared once. This chain joins TRBV30 and TRBJ1-1; no reliable D call. The CDR3 runs to 14 residues. Germline CDR1 reads GTSNPN; CDR2 reads SVGIG (reference sequence). The V and J ends lost 2 bases and 1 base respectively, with 11 bases between them. CDR3 in amino acids: CAWSSFPANTEAFF. In DNA, the CDR3 is TGTGCCTGGAGTAGCTTCCCAGCGAACACTGAAGCTTTCTTT.

The chain has TRBV20-1 and TRBJ1-6, with 8 bases lining up with TRBD1. The CDR3 runs to 15 residues. V gave up 3 bases and J gave up 7 bases; unmatched junction bases: 8. CDR1 and CDR2 from the germline V gene are DFQATT and SNEGSKA (reference sequence). The CDR3 loop reads CSASPGGSGNSPLHF. CDR3 nucleotide sequence: TGCAGTGCTAGTCCAGGGGGCTCAGGGAATTCACCCCTCCACTTT.